A single sample is the source of the 29 T cell receptor beta chains below, sequenced in a study of blood T cell repertoires in COVID-19. Clones were sequenced by immunoSEQ multiplex PCR, and TCRdb holds only the in-frame ones, with some missing. The sample includes fewer than 85,000 clones, 74% of them seen just once. The material sequenced was peripheral blood. Receptor source: a human donor with acute or convalescent COVID-19. The donor label of this sample is uncertain.

The table lists this clone with a few counts. The CDR3 here is CATQEGGRQPQHF. The CDR3 coding sequence is TGTGCCACACAAGAAGGGGGCCGGCAGCCCCAGCATTTT. The rearrangement joins TRBV10-3 to TRBJ1-5, with 7 positions matching TRBD1. The CDR3 is 13 amino acids. From germline, CDR1 is ENHRY and CDR2 SYGVKD. With 10 bases clipped from V and 7 bases from J, the junction kept 10 bases outside the gene matches.

The chain couples TRBV7-6 to TRBJ2-1; D ambiguous. V was trimmed by 1 base and J by 0 bases, leaving 22 bases between them. The CDR3 covers 20 residues. Germline V gene sequence: CDR1 SGHVS, CDR2 FNYEAQ. CDR3 nucleotide sequence: TGTGCCAGCAGCTTAGAAACGGCGGAGAGTTGGCGGAGCTCCTACAATGAGCAGTTCTTC. Its translation is CASSLETAESWRSSYNEQFF.

The CDR3, as DNA: TGTGCCAGCAGCTCTCAGGGCAATCAGCCCCAGCATTTT. Its translation is CASSSQGNQPQHF. V usage is TRBV7-2 and J usage is TRBJ1-5; no firm D call. Germline lookup yields CDR1 SGHTA and CDR2 FQGNSA. V gave up 4 bases and J gave up 2 bases, with 6 bases separating them. CDR3 length: 13 amino acids.

There are a few counts of this clone. V usage is TRBV7-8 and J usage is TRBJ1-1, with TRBD1 as a possible D gene (6 bases). Germline values: CDR1 SGHVS, CDR2 FQNEAQ. V was trimmed by 5 bases and J by 6 bases, leaving 19 bases between them. This CDR3 is 15 amino acids long. In DNA, the CDR3 is TGTGCCAGCAGCCTTCGGGGGGGGCGGACACCTGAAGCTTTCTTT. Protein sequence: CASSLRGGRTPEAFF.

The chain combines TRBV10-3 with TRBJ2-7, with D possibly TRBD2 on 6 matching bases. Between the trimmed V and J ends, which lost 6 bases and 2 bases, there was a span of 17 bases. Germline loops: CDR1 ENHRY, CDR2 SYGVKD. The length of the CDR3 is 15 residues. CDR3 in DNA: TGTGCCATCAGGGTACTGGGCGGGGAGACCTACGAGCAGTACTTC. This translates into CAIRVLGGETYEQYF.

The chain recombines TRBV5-1 with TRBJ2-1; 7 nucleotides align to TRBD2. The CDR3 length is 12 residues. V was clipped by 3 bases and J by 10 bases; unmatched bases: 4. Germline loops: CDR1 SGHRS, CDR2 YFSETQ. CDR3: CASSSTGGEQFF. Written as DNA, the CDR3 is TGCGCCAGCAGCTCGACCGGGGGGGAGCAGTTCTTC.

In DNA, the CDR3 is TGTGCCAGCAGCCAAGAGCGGGGGGGCTACAATGAGCAGTTCTTC. Its protein product is CASSQERGGYNEQFF. V is TRBV3-1 (or the pseudogene TRBV3-2) and J is TRBJ2-1; 9 bases agree with TRBD2. Germline values: CDR1 LGHDT, CDR2 YNNKEL (reference sequence). The CDR3 covers 15 residues. V shed 0 bases, J shed 3 bases, and the junction held 0 bases outside the gene matches.

This chain connects TRBV14 to TRBJ1-4; D might be TRBD1 (6 bases). The CDR3 is made up of 16 amino acids. V was trimmed by 0 bases and J by 7 bases, leaving 15 bases between them. Germline V gene sequence: CDR1 SGHDN, CDR2 FVKESK. CDR3 residues: CASSQDVGRGVEKLFF. CDR3 in DNA: TGTGCCAGCAGCCAAGATGTGGGCAGGGGCGTTGAAAAACTGTTTTTT.

The V call is TRBV5-6, the J call TRBJ1-1, with a weak D call TRBD1 (5 bases). Deletions cut 2 bases from V and 1 base from J, with 18 bases between. CDR1 and CDR2 from the germline V gene are SGHDT and YYEEEE. The CDR3 has 17 residues. CDR3: CASSLGELRLGNTEAFF. The CDR3 DNA follows: TGTGCCAGCAGCTTAGGGGAACTGCGGTTAGGGAACACTGAAGCTTTCTTT.

The rearrangement uses TRBV28 and TRBJ2-1, with D perhaps matching TRBD1 (5 bases). Germline CDR1 and CDR2: MDHEN and SYDVKM. This CDR3 contains 16 residues. Trimming shortened V by 3 bases and J by 4 bases, and 16 bases separated the two germline ends. CDR3 amino acids: CASSLLPGRAYNEQFF. DNA for the CDR3: TGTGCCAGCAGTTTGCTGCCCGGCAGGGCGTACAATGAGCAGTTCTTC.

This chain joins TRBV19 and TRBJ2-2; D is perhaps TRBD2 (5 bases). CDR3 length: 13 residues. The V gene's germline CDR1 is LNHDA and CDR2 SQIVND (reference sequence). Trimming pared 1 base from V and 7 bases from J, leaving 7 bases between. This chain's CDR3 is CASSIVGGGELFF. In DNA, the CDR3 is TGTGCCAGTAGTATAGTCGGAGGCGGGGAGCTGTTTTTT.

The chain employs TRBV3-1 (or the pseudogene TRBV3-2) and TRBJ1-3; 8 positions agree with TRBD1. V gave up 8 bases and J gave up 0 bases; unmatched junction bases: 0. The length of the CDR3 is 13 residues. Germline V gene data show CDR1 as LGHDT and CDR2 as YNNKEL (reference sequence). The CDR3 protein is CASGQGSGNTIYF. The CDR3 DNA is TGTGCCAGCGGACAGGGCTCTGGAAACACCATATATTTT.

This chain links TRBV12-3 or TRBV12-4 with TRBJ1-5, with 9 bases identical to TRBD1. CDR3 length equals 13 residues. Losses at the gene ends were 7 bases for V and 7 bases for J; bases not matched to a gene: 5. The CDR3 spells CASTHRGQQPQHF. As DNA, the CDR3 is TGTGCCAGCACTCACAGGGGGCAACAGCCCCAGCATTTT.

The chain recombines TRBV14 with TRBJ1-4; 9 bases fit TRBD1. V lost 1 base and J lost 6; bases outside the gene matches: 12. The length of the CDR3 is 18 residues. CDR1 SGHDN and CDR2 FVKESK come from the germline V gene. Here the CDR3 DNA reads TGTGCCAGCAGCCAAGGGCGGGACAGGGTAGGCCCTGATGAAAAACTGTTTTTT. This encodes CASSQGRDRVGPDEKLFF. The full variable domain, with the rest looked up from reference TRBV14 and TRBJ1-4, is EAGVTQFPSHSVIEKGQTVTLRCDPISGHDNLYWYRRVMGKEIKFLLHFVKESKQDESGMPNNRFLAERTGGTYSTLKVQPAELEDSGVYFCASSQGRDRVGPDEKLFFGSGTQLSVL.

The chain links TRBV6-5 to TRBJ2-5, with D possibly being TRBD2 (6 bases). The ends were cut back, 7 bases at V and 6 bases at J, with 15 bases in the middle. The germline V gene encodes CDR1 MNHEY and CDR2 SVGAGI. The CDR3 totals 13 residues. In DNA form, the CDR3 reads TGTGCCAGCATCTCTGGGGGGATTCAGACCCAGTACTTC. It is translated as CASISGGIQTQYF.

As DNA, the CDR3 is TGTGCCACCAGCGTCAGGCCAGAGACCCAGTACTTC. Its protein is CATSVRPETQYF. The chain is built from TRBV15 and TRBJ2-5; D remains unclear. Trimming removed 5 bases at V and 4 bases at J, with 8 bases between. Germline CDR1 is LNHNV and CDR2 is YYDKDF (reference sequence). This CDR3 has 12 amino acids.

The rearrangement joins TRBV6-1 to TRBJ1-6; D gene unclear. Between the trimmed V and J ends, which lost 0 bases and 10 bases, there was a span of 16 bases. The germline V gene encodes CDR1 MNHNS and CDR2 SASEGT. This CDR3 has 16 residues. The DNA for the CDR3 is TGTGCCAGCAGTGAAGCGCTTGGCTTGCTGGGCTCACCCCTCCACTTT. Protein sequence: CASSEALGLLGSPLHF.

The chain links TRBV5-1 to TRBJ2-1, with D perhaps matching TRBD2 (6 bases). This CDR3 contains 18 residues. V gave up 4 bases and J gave up 0 bases, with 20 bases separating them. Germline assignment: CDR1 SGHRS and CDR2 YFSETQ. The CDR3 reads CASSLNPGTSSSYNEQFF. CDR3 bases: TGCGCCAGCAGCCTGAACCCCGGGACTTCCAGCTCCTACAATGAGCAGTTCTTC.

In its sample, this clone was seen a few times. The chain couples TRBV18 to TRBJ1-2; 9 positions agree with TRBD1. CDR1 and CDR2 from the germline V gene are KGHSH and LQKENI. CDR3 size: 14 residues. With V trimmed by 5 bases and J by 2 bases, 3 bases remained unmatched. The chain's CDR3 is CASSSGTGNYGYTF. The DNA for the CDR3 is TGTGCCAGCTCATCCGGGACAGGGAACTATGGCTACACCTTC. The full variable domain, in which reference TRBV18 and TRBJ1-2 provide the parts outside the CDR3, is NAGVMQNPRHLVRRRGQEARLRCSPMKGHSHVYWYRQLPEEGLKFMVYLQKENIIDESGMPKERFSAEFPKEGPSILRIQQVVRGDSAAYFCASSSGTGNYGYTFGSGTRLTVV.

The V gene is TRBV29-1, the J gene TRBJ2-5; D gene ambiguous. The V end was cut by 3 bases, the J end by 9 bases, with 17 bases between. The V gene's germline CDR1 is SQVTM and CDR2 ANQGSEA. This CDR3 has 13 amino acids. CDR3 DNA: TGCAGCGTTGAGTGGCCGAGGCACGAAGCCCAGTACTTC. Translated, it gives CSVEWPRHEAQYF.

This clone showed up just a few times. The rearrangement joins TRBV28 to TRBJ2-3, with D uncertain. There are 14 residues in the CDR3. In germline, CDR1 is MDHEN, CDR2 SYDVKM. V lost 5 bases, J lost 2 bases, and 11 bases lay in between. In DNA form, the CDR3 reads TGTGCCAGCAGTGAGGCGGTTTCCACAGATACGCAGTATTTT. This sequence encodes CASSEAVSTDTQYF.

The chain has TRBV6-5 and TRBJ1-5; 9 positions agree with TRBD1. This CDR3 contains 14 residues. J was trimmed by 6 bases and V by 5 bases; bases with no gene match: 5. Looked up from germline, CDR1 is MNHEY and CDR2 is SVGAGI. This chain's CDR3 is CASSQGQGGQPQHF. DNA of the CDR3: TGTGCCAGCAGTCAGGGACAGGGAGGTCAGCCCCAGCATTTT.

This clone was counted a single time. The CDR3 spells CASSSSGMGQPQHF. The CDR3 DNA reads as TGTGCCAGCAGCTCATCAGGGATGGGTCAGCCCCAGCATTTT. The chain employs TRBV7-9 and TRBJ1-5, with D perhaps matching TRBD1 (5 bases). Trimming left V 4 bases short and J 6 bases short, with 13 bases between. The germline gives CDR1 SEHNR, CDR2 FQNEAQ (reference sequence). The CDR3 spans 14 residues.

J is TRBJ2-4 and V is TRBV3-1 (or the pseudogene TRBV3-2); 9 bases map to TRBD1. CDR1 LGHDT and CDR2 YNNKEL come from the germline V gene (reference sequence). The CDR3 spans 17 residues. Trimming cost V 4 bases and J 1 base; bases outside gene matches: 8. The CDR3 protein is CASSPGTGRAAKNIQYF. The CDR3 bases are TGTGCCAGCAGCCCGGGGACAGGGAGGGCGGCCAAAAACATTCAGTACTTC.

This chain uses TRBV7-2 with TRBJ2-7, with 11 bases matching TRBD2. After removal of 4 bases from V and 5 bases from J, the junction contained 7 bases not matched to a gene. The CDR3 is made up of 15 amino acids. Germline lookup yields CDR1 SGHTA and CDR2 FQGNSA. This CDR3 reads CASSSLAGGPNEQYF. For the CDR3, the DNA is TGTGCCAGCAGCTCCTTAGCGGGAGGGCCCAACGAGCAGTACTTC.

This clone appeared a few times. The chain uses TRBV2 and TRBJ1-2, with TRBD1 identical over 11 bases. The germline gives CDR1 SNHLY, CDR2 FYNNEI. Losses at the gene ends were 11 bases for V and 4 bases for J; bases not matched to a gene: 12. The CDR3 totals 15 residues. CDR3 amino acids: CACHLGQGAAYGYTF. The DNA for the CDR3 is TGTGCCTGCCATCTCGGACAGGGGGCAGCCTATGGCTACACCTTC.

The CDR3 DNA reads TGTGCCAGCGCAGTGGGGGGAGAGACCCAGTACTTC. It specifies CASAVGGETQYF. The genes are TRBV19 and TRBJ2-5; possibly TRBD2 for D (6 bases). The CDR3 contains 12 residues. Germline values: CDR1 LNHDA, CDR2 SQIVND (reference sequence). Trimming left V 9 bases short and J 4 bases short, with 12 bases between.

This rearrangement joins TRBV5-1 to TRBJ2-6; D is possibly TRBD1 (6 bases). Germline V gives CDR1 SGHRS, CDR2 YFSETQ. The CDR3 loop spans 15 amino acids. V lost 4 bases and J 3 bases, leaving 11 bases between the germline ends. This CDR3 is CASSRAGDGANVLTF. The CDR3 DNA reads TGCGCCAGCAGCCGGGCAGGGGATGGGGCCAACGTCCTGACTTTC.

This sequence joins TRBV7-9 and TRBJ1-4; D is perhaps TRBD1 (5 bases). The CDR3 runs to 16 residues. From germline, CDR1 is SEHNR and CDR2 FQNEAQ (reference sequence). The V gene lost 1 base and the J gene lost 0 bases, with 9 bases spanning the gap. The CDR3, as DNA: TGTGCCAGCAGCTTAGTCGCGACAGCAACTAATGAAAAACTGTTTTTT. It yields the protein CASSLVATATNEKLFF.